The source of this T cell receptor (beta chain) is a study of blood T cell repertoires in COVID-19. Study details: The United States, Italy and Spain provided the acute and convalescent COVID-19 samples. Nucleic acid was either cDNA or gDNA, and it came from T cells, B-cell-depleted T cells, or PBMCs.

This table comes from immunoSEQ multiplex PCR, and its TCRdb copy is limited to in-frame clones, with some not included. The data contain about 260,000 clones, 70% to 90% of them seen just once; the ten biggest clones take up 2% to 3%. Trimming removed 5 bases from V and 3 bases from J; junction bases left unmatched: 10. CDR1 SGHTA and CDR2 FQGNSA come from the germline V gene. CDR3 size: 15 residues. Source material: peripheral blood. V is TRBV7-2 and J is TRBJ2-7; 7 positions agree with TRBD1. This sequence originates from a woman aged 45 to 65 with acute or convalescent COVID-19. The CDR3 loop is CASSKAWDRFYEQYF. The DNA for the CDR3 is TGTGCCAGCAGCAAAGCTTGGGACAGATTCTACGAGCAGTACTTC.